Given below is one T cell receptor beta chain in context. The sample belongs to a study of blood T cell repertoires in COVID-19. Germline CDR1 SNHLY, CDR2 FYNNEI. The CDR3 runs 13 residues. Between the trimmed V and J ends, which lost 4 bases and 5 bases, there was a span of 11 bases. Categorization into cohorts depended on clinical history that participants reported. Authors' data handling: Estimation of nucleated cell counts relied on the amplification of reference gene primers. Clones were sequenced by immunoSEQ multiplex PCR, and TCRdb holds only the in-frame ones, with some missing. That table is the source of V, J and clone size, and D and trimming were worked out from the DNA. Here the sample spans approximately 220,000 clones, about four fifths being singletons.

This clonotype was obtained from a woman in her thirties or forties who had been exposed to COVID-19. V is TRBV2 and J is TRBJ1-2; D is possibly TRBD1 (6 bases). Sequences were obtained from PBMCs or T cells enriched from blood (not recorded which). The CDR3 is CASSVTGFYGYTF. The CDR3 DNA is TGTGCCAGCAGTGTTACAGGGTTTTATGGCTACACCTTC.